A single T cell receptor (beta chain) is shown here with its context. This clone was recorded only once. Its specific antigen is unknown. The input lacks base qualities; no much larger clone sits a single base away. Whole blood was collected in K2EDTA tubes by collaborating institutions according to the institutions' own protocols. For TCRbeta analysis, collaborators shipped samples as frozen whole blood, isolated PBMCs, or DNA extracted from either of those sample types. TCRbeta CDR3 regions were amplified from genomic DNA by means of the immunoSEQ Assay, a bias-controlled multiplex PCR. On the authors' methods: The number of nucleated cells in each sample was estimated by amplification of reference gene primers within the assay. Sequence reads were collapsed and filtered to measure the absolute abundance of every unique TCRbeta CDR3 rearrangement. Productive Simpson clonality was computed per sample as the square root of Simpson's diversity index over productive rearrangements. The table was pulled from immuneACCESS by TCRdb, which kept in-frame rearrangements only. Such tables lose some clones; where checked, under half of the loss comes from unresolved V genes, and the rest has no known cause. V and J calls and clone size are those listed in that table; D and trimming were worked out from the DNA. Recorded for this sample are some 70,000 clones; roughly 84% of them occurred a single time. The ten largest clones add up to approximately 9.2% of the sample.

This entry is derived from a study of blood T cell repertoires in COVID-19 (dated by TCRdb to 2018 to 2020). Concerning the study at large: Samples from collaborators originated in the United States, Italy and Spain and spanned both the acute and convalescent phases of COVID-19. The material from the prospective study consisted of cDNA or gDNA derived from T cells, B-cell-depleted T cells, or PBMCs. The dataset comprised deeply sampled blood TCRbeta repertoires from subjects exposed to, actively infected with, or recovered from COVID-19. The repertoires were released in a freely available public database intended as a resource for research on the immune response to SARS-CoV-2. The samples were drawn from the first 160 participants of the ongoing ImmuneRACE study and from roughly 1,300 subjects provided by 6 global collaborators. Nearly every sample came with metadata listing a de-identified subject ID, COVID-19 status, age in years and sex. Where HLA class I and class II types were available, the types were taken from metadata supplied by the sample provider, not from assay-based typing. What the study reported, not specific to this receptor: The quantity of clinical and demographic metadata differed by source and by participant and was supplied without curation.

Counted from cysteine to phenylalanine, this CDR3 has 18 amino acids. The DNA shown is the 54-base CDR3, in frame from base 1. Recombination linked TRBV12-1 to TRBJ2-6; the D call of TRBD1 is as the table states it, not checked on the DNA. TRBV12-1 is annotated as a pseudogene. The receptor comes from a woman in her fifties or sixties with acute or convalescent COVID-19. The sample taken for sequencing was peripheral blood. Here is the DNA: TGTGCCAGCAGCCACCCGACAGGGAGTGGCACTGGGGCCAACGTCCTGACTTTC. This encodes CASSHPTGSGTGANVLTF.